This T cell receptor (beta chain) was recovered during a study of CD8 T cells in Susac syndrome. RNA totalling roughly 0.45 to 1 ug underwent reverse transcription with random hexamers. TCRdb independently ran MiXCR on the immunoSEQ multiplex PCR reads; one entry per CDR3 protein. The sample holds around 190,000 distinct CDR3 sequences, about 95% seen once. The V gene's germline CDR1 is SGHTA and CDR2 FQGNSA. This CDR3 comprises 13 residues. V lost 5 bases and J lost 7, with 12 bases in between. The authors carried out high-throughput sequencing of TCR beta. They applied it to CD8+ and CD4+ T cells obtained from blood.

Sequenced sample: CD4+ T cells from PBMCs. This receptor was taken from a human donor in good health. The chain has TRBV7-2 and TRBJ1-5; no clear D. The CDR3 nucleotides are TGTGCCAGCAGCCGTGACGGACGGCAGCCCCAGCATTTT. This sequence encodes CASSRDGRQPQHF.